This TCR beta chain was recovered during a study of CD8 T cells in Susac syndrome. Each multiple sclerosis control was a treatment-naive patient with relapsing-remitting disease that was either stable or active. The V segment lost 0 bases and the J segment 5 bases; nucleotides outside the gene matches: 9. The CDR3 has 16 residues. CDR1 and CDR2 from the germline V gene are MNHNY and SVGAGI (reference sequence). When the RNA was reverse transcribed, random hexamers were used with an input of about 0.5 to 1 ug. TCRdb reprocessed the immunoSEQ multiplex PCR reads with MiXCR, giving one entry per CDR3 protein. The sample contains some 300,000 distinct CDR3 sequences, around 89% of which appear only once.

The sample was CD8+ T cells from PBMCs. The rearrangement uses TRBV6-6 and TRBJ2-5, with 7 nucleotides matching TRBD1. This receptor was taken from a human donor with multiple sclerosis. DNA of the CDR3: TGTGCCAGCAGTTACTCTCTAGGGGGCACCGGGGAGACCCAGTACTTC. Translated: CASSYSLGGTGETQYF.